Sequencing of this T cell receptor (beta chain) was carried out in a study of OX40 agonist ivuxolimab in advanced cancers. Study context: An anti-OX40 (CD134) antibody with agonistic activity, ivuxolimab, was administered to patients. A partial response was reached by three patients: one with hepatocellular carcinoma and two with cutaneous melanoma.

Data came from immunoSEQ multiplex PCR; TCRdb stores just in-frame clones and leaves some out. The profile shows about 100,000 clones, roughly 90% of them singletons. As for this clone: The antigen is unknown.

General study points: Certain nonresponders likewise exhibited a low normalized T-cell clonal expansion.

The CDR3 loop spans 14 amino acids. Germline V CDR1 and CDR2: MDHEN, SYDVKM. V was trimmed by 5 bases and J by 6 bases, leaving 13 bases between them. The source was CD4+ or CD8+ T cells sorted from blood, collected in a trial of the OX40 agonist ivuxolimab. The V call is TRBV28, the J call TRBJ2-2; D unresolved. The sequence was collected from an adult with an advanced solid tumor such as melanoma, head and neck, liver or kidney cancer. The CDR3 bases are TGTGCCAGCAGTCGCCGCAATTACGCCGGGGAGCTGTTTTTT. Residues: CASSRRNYAGELFF.